This TCR beta chain was documented in a study of cytomegalovirus exposure and HLA in healthy donors. General study points: Cytomegalovirus association was assigned to some 160 TCR beta chains. Per a prior analysis, the majority of TCR beta V segments were productive roughly 90% or roughly 30% of the time. Rarity marked most TCR sequences, yet some public TCRs occurred in many donors.

PCR used 60 Vbeta primers and 13 Jbeta primers. Profiling relied on immunoSEQ multiplex PCR, and the TCRdb table lists in-frame clones only, not all of them. Recorded for this sample: tens of thousands of clones. Worth noting for this clone: Its target is unknown.

The CDR3 totals 14 residues. Germline-derived CDR1 and CDR2 are SNHLY and FYNNEI. With V trimmed by 6 bases and J by 2 bases, 4 bases remained unmatched. V is TRBV2 and J is TRBJ2-5, with 9 positions matching TRBD1. The sample taken for sequencing was PBMCs. The TCR originated in a girl between 5 and 17 years old in good health and CMV-seropositive. CDR3 region: CASSADRGQETQYF. The CDR3 DNA sequence: TGTGCCAGCAGCGCAGACAGGGGGCAAGAGACCCAGTACTTC.